This T cell receptor beta chain comes out of a study of T cell responses to AZD1222 COVID-19 vaccine. General observations from the study: Females outnumbered males among donors, who were mostly white British; clonal diversity was possibly underestimated.

The length of the CDR3 is 13 residues. Deletions cut 6 bases from V and 6 bases from J, with 12 bases between. Points on this clone: Its cognate antigen is unknown.

Repertoires were generated with immunoSEQ multiplex PCR, while TCRdb's copy carries only in-frame clones and drops some. The sample has approximately 120,000 clones, roughly 88% seen once. The material sequenced was peripheral blood, taken on day 0 of AZD1222 vaccination. The sequence was obtained from an adult in good health. The chain is built from TRBV12-3 or TRBV12-4 and TRBJ1-5; TRBD1 might be the D (6 bases). In nucleotides, the CDR3 is TGTGCCAGCAGGAAACAGGGTGTTCAGCCCCAGCATTTT. Encoded protein: CASRKQGVQPQHF.